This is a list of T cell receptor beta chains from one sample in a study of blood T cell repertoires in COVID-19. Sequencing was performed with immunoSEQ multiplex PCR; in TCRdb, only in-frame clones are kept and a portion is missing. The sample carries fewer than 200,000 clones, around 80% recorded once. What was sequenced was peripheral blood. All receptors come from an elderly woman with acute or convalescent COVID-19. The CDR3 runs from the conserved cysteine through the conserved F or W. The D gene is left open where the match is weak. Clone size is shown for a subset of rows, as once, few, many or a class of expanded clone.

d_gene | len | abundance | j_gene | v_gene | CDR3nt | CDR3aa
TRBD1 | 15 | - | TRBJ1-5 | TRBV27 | TGTGCCAGCAGTGTGACAGGGGGCGGCGGTCAGCCCCAGCATTTT | CASSVTGGGGQPQHF
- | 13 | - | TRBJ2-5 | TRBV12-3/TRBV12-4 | TGTGCCAGCGAAACTCGGGGGAGAGAGACCCAGTACTTC | CASETRGRETQYF
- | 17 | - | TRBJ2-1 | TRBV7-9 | TGTGCCAGCAGCTCCCCTTGGGGCGGGGAGAAGGTAAATGAGCAGTTCTTC | CASSSPWGGEKVNEQFF
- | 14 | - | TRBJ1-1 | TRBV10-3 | TGTGCCATCCGAAGACAGGACCGTCGTCCTGAAGCTTTCTTT | CAIRRQDRRPEAFF
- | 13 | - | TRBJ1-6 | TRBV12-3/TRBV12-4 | TGTGCCAGCAGTTTGACGGAGAATTCACCCCTCCACTTT | CASSLTENSPLHF
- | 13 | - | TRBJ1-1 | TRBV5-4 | TGTGCCAGCAGCCCGGCGCGGGGATACGAAGCTTTCTTT | CASSPARGYEAFF
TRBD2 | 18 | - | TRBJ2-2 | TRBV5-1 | TGCGCCAGCAGCACCAGGACCCTAGCGGACCTGAAGGGCGGGGAGCTGTTTTTT | CASSTRTLADLKGGELFF
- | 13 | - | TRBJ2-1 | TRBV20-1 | TGCAGTGCTAGTCTCTACGACTACAATGAGCAGTTCTTC | CSASLYDYNEQFF
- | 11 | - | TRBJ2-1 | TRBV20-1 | TGCAGTGCTAGTAGGTGGGAGGTGGAGTTCTTC | CSASRWEVEFF
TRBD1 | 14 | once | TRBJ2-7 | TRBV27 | TGTGCCAGCAGTTTAGCCCAGGGGGCCTACGAGCAGTACTTC | CASSLAQGAYEQYF
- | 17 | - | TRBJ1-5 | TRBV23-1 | TGCGCCAGCAGTCACCCCCTACAGGGTTCGAGGGATCAGCCCCAGCATTTT | CASSHPLQGSRDQPQHF
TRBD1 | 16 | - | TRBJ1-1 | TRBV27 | TGTGCCAGCAGTACCTGGACAGGACGGGGAATCACTGAAGCTTTCTTT | CASSTWTGRGITEAFF
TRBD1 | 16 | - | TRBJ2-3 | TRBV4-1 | TGCGCCAGCAGCCAAGCAGGGGGCCGGGGCACAGATACGCAGTATTTT | CASSQAGGRGTDTQYF
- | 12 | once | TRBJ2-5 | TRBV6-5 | TGTGCCAGCATAAAGGGGGAAGAGACCCAGTACTTC | CASIKGEETQYF
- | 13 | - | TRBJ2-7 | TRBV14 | TGTGCCAGCAGCCGACTTCCGGCGAGCGAGCAGTACTTC | CASSRLPASEQYF
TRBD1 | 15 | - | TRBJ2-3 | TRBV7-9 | TGTGCCAGCAGCTTTTCGGGGACAGGAGTCGACACGCAGTATTTT | CASSFSGTGVDTQYF
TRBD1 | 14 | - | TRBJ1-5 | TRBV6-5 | TGTGCCAGCAGTTCCGGACAGGGAACCCAGCCCCAGCATTTT | CASSSGQGTQPQHF
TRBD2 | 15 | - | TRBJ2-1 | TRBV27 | TGTGCCAGCAGTTGGACTAGCGGGAGTTACAATGAGCAGTTCTTC | CASSWTSGSYNEQFF
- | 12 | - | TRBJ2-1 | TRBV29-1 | TGCAGCGTTGGGGTCGGGACATGGGAGCAGTTCTTC | CSVGVGTWEQFF
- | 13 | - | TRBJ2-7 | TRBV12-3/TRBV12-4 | TGTGCCAGCAGCCTAAAGAATCTCTACGAGCAGTACTTC | CASSLKNLYEQYF
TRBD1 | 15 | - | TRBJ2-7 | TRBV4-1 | TGCGCCAGCAGCGAGGGCCGACAGGGGCCATACGAGCAGTACTTC | CASSEGRQGPYEQYF
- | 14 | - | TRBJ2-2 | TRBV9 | TGTGCCAGCAGGCGGGACCCGAACACCGGGGAGCTGTTTTTT | CASRRDPNTGELFF
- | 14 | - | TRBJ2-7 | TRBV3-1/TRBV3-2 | TGTGCCAGCACTAGGACTGGATCCTCTGTTGAGCAGTACTTC | CASTRTGSSVEQYF
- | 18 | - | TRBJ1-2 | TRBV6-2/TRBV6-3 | TGTGCCAGCAGTTCCGGAAAGGGGACACTCCAGATTGTTGATGGCTACACCTTC | CASSSGKGTLQIVDGYTF
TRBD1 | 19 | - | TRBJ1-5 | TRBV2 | TGTGCCAGCAGTGAAGACGTCAGGGGGTTTCGACTTAGCAATCAGCCCCAGCATTTT | CASSEDVRGFRLSNQPQHF
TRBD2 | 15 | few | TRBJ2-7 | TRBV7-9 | TGTGCCAGCAGCTTAGGAGCGGGAGTAGCCTACGAGCAGTACTTC | CASSLGAGVAYEQYF
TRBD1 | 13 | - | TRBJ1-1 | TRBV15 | TGTGCCACCAGCGATCAGGGGGGCACTGAAGCTTTCTTT | CATSDQGGTEAFF
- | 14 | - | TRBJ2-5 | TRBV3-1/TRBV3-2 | TGTGCCAGCAGCCAAGAGCCACTACAAGAGACCCAGTACTTC | CASSQEPLQETQYF
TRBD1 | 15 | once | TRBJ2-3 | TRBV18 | TGTGCCAGCTCCCCGGGACAGTCGAACACAGATACGCAGTATTTT | CASSPGQSNTDTQYF
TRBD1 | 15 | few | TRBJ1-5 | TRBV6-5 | TGTGCCAGCAGTTCTGGACAGGGGTGGAATCAGCCCCAGCATTTT | CASSSGQGWNQPQHF
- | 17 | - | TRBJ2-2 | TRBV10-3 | TGTGCCATCAGTGGCGGGGGGACAGCAGGGAACACCGGGGAGCTGTTTTTT | CAISGGGTAGNTGELFF
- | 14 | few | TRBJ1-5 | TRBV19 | TGTGCCAGTAGTCCTAATCTTTCAGGTCAGCCCCAGCATTTT | CASSPNLSGQPQHF
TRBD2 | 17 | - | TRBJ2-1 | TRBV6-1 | TGTGCCAGCAGTGGCCTAATACTAGCGGGAGTCAGCAATGAGCAGTTCTTC | CASSGLILAGVSNEQFF
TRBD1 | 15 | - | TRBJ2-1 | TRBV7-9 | TGTGCCAGCAGTCGACAGGGTTTATCCTACAATGAGCAGTTCTTC | CASSRQGLSYNEQFF
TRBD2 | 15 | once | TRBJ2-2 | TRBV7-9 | TGTGCCAGCCGGGGACTAGCGGAGGCGGTCGGGGAGCTGTTTTTT | CASRGLAEAVGELFF
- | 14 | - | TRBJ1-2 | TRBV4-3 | TGCGCCAGCAGCCAAGACCAGGGGATGGATGGCTACACCTTC | CASSQDQGMDGYTF
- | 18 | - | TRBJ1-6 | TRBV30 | TGTGCCTGGAGTGACCGGGACAAGTCCCTAACGCGGAATTCACCCCTCCACTTT | CAWSDRDKSLTRNSPLHF
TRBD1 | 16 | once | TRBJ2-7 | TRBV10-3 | TGTGCCATCAGTGAGCCGCAGACAGGGATCAGCTACGAGCAGTACTTC | CAISEPQTGISYEQYF
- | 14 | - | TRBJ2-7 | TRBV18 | TGTGCCAGCTCACCCCTGGGGGGTGACTACGAGCAGTACTTC | CASSPLGGDYEQYF
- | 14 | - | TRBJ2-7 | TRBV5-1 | TGCGCCAGCGCCTCGCGGGGAGGGGGCTACGAGCAGTACTTC | CASASRGGGYEQYF
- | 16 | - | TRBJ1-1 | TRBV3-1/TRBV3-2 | TGTGCCAGCAGCCAAATCGGCCTACGGGGGGCTGTTGAAGCTTTCTTT | CASSQIGLRGAVEAFF
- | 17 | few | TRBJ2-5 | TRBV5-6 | TGTGCCAGCAGCTTGGATGGAGGAGACCCATACCAAGAGACCCAGTACTTC | CASSLDGGDPYQETQYF